These 30 T cell receptor beta chains were sequenced from one sample in a study of blood T cell repertoires in COVID-19. The data were produced by immunoSEQ multiplex PCR, yet TCRdb's version contains in-frame clones alone and is incomplete. The repertoire includes 250,000 to 300,000 clones, roughly nine tenths of them detected once, and over 2% sits in the top ten. Sequenced material: peripheral blood. The receptors come from a woman under 40 with COVID-19, enrolled during active disease.

The chain employs TRBV19 and TRBJ1-1; 7 nucleotides match TRBD1. This CDR3 region has 15 residues. Germline CDR1 is LNHDA and CDR2 is SQIVND (reference sequence). J was trimmed by 0 bases and V by 7 bases; bases with no gene match: 8. The CDR3, as DNA: TGTGCCAGTACCCCCCTGACAGGGATGAACACTGAAGCTTTCTTT. Its translation: CASTPLTGMNTEAFF. The full variable domain, in which reference TRBV19 and TRBJ1-1 provide the parts outside the CDR3, is DGGITQSPKYLFRKEGQNVTLSCEQNLNHDAMYWYRQDPGQGLRLIYYSQIVNDFQKGDIAEGYSVSREKKESFPLTVTSAQKNPTAFYLCASTPLTGMNTEAFFGQGTRLTVV.

The J gene is TRBJ2-7, the V gene TRBV25-1; D ambiguous. V dropped 5 bases and J dropped 2 bases, with 10 bases sitting between them. Germline values: CDR1 MGHDK, CDR2 SYGVNS. CDR3 length equals 13 residues. This CDR3 is CASSRSGTYEQYF. CDR3 sequence (DNA): TGTGCCAGCAGTAGGTCAGGCACCTACGAGCAGTACTTC.

The V gene is TRBV7-9, the J gene TRBJ2-7; 7 bases are shared with TRBD1. The V segment lost 5 bases and the J segment 3 bases; nucleotides outside the gene matches: 10. The CDR3 totals 15 residues. The V gene's germline CDR1 is SEHNR and CDR2 FQNEAQ (reference sequence). The CDR3 sequence: CASSLSKGAGYEQYF. In DNA form, the CDR3 reads TGTGCCAGCAGCCTCTCAAAGGGGGCAGGCTACGAGCAGTACTTC.

The chain joins TRBV11-3 to TRBJ2-1; a possible D gene is TRBD2 (5 bases). Germline assignment: CDR1 SGHNT and CDR2 YENEEA. The V and J ends lost 1 base and 9 bases respectively, with 16 bases between them. This CDR3 spans 15 amino acids. The CDR3 sequence: CASSLGFAEGGEQFF. DNA of the CDR3: TGTGCCAGCAGCTTAGGCTTCGCGGAAGGAGGTGAGCAGTTCTTC.

This chain links TRBV11-2 with TRBJ2-2; 7 bases align to TRBD1. The CDR3 has 14 residues. The germline V gene encodes CDR1 SGHAT and CDR2 FQNNGV. J gave up 6 bases and V 4 bases, and 5 bases lay outside the gene matches. CDR3 in amino acids: CASSSRQGPGELFF. CDR3 nucleotide sequence: TGTGCCAGCAGCTCCCGACAGGGTCCCGGGGAGCTGTTTTTT. The full variable domain, in which reference TRBV11-2 and TRBJ2-2 provide the parts outside the CDR3, is EAGVAQSPRYKIIEKRQSVAFWCNPISGHATLYWYQQILGQGPKLLIQFQNNGVVDDSQLPKDRFSAERLKGVDSTLKIQPAKLEDSAVYLCASSSRQGPGELFFGEGSRLTVL.

This chain connects TRBV27 to TRBJ2-3; TRBD2 agrees at 9 bases. V dropped 4 bases and J dropped 2; count of bases not matched to a gene: 1. The length of the CDR3 is 14 residues. CDR1 and CDR2 (germline): MNHEY, SMNVEV (reference sequence). The DNA for the CDR3 is TGTGCCAGCAGTTCTAGCGGGGACACAGATACGCAGTATTTT. Encoded protein: CASSSSGDTDTQYF.

This sequence joins TRBV10-3 and TRBJ2-5; no firm D call. V lost 0 bases, J lost 5 bases, and 10 bases lay in between. The CDR3 extends over 14 amino acids. CDR1 is ENHRY, CDR2 SYGVKD, per germline. Here the CDR3 DNA reads TGTGCCATCAGTGAGTCCCCTAGTCAGGAGACCCAGTACTTC. Its protein product is CAISESPSQETQYF.

The rearrangement uses TRBV23-1 and TRBJ2-1, with 10 bases that match TRBD2. TRBV23-1 is placed among ORFs of uncertain function. This CDR3 comprises 17 residues. Trimming took 5 bases from V and 3 from J; bases not matched to a gene: 10. The CDR3 sequence is CASSSQYSGRRYNEQFF. CDR3 DNA: TGCGCCAGCAGTTCCCAATATAGCGGGAGGCGCTACAATGAGCAGTTCTTC.

The chain couples TRBV3-1 (or the pseudogene TRBV3-2) to TRBJ2-7; 9 bases line up with TRBD2. This CDR3 has 14 amino acids. Trimming took 4 bases from V and 2 from J; bases not matched to a gene: 3. Germline CDR1 reads LGHDT; CDR2 reads YNNKEL (reference sequence). CDR3: CASSLAGDAYEQYF. As DNA, the CDR3 is TGTGCCAGCAGCCTAGCGGGAGACGCCTACGAGCAGTACTTC.

V is TRBV5-1 and J is TRBJ1-1, with TRBD1 as a possible D gene (6 bases). With 1 base removed from V and 6 bases from J, the gap between germline ends came to 19 bases. This CDR3 has 16 amino acids. CDR1 SGHRS and CDR2 YFSETQ come from the germline V gene. CDR3: CASSLSNRVLSSEAFF. DNA for the CDR3: TGCGCCAGCAGCTTGTCTAACAGGGTATTAAGCTCTGAAGCTTTCTTT.

The genes are TRBV20-1 and TRBJ1-2; maybe TRBD1 (5 bases). CDR1 is DFQATT and CDR2 is SNEGSKA in the germline V gene (reference sequence). The CDR3 extends over 10 amino acids. Between the trimmed V and J ends, which lost 4 bases and 11 bases, there was a span of 11 bases. Written as DNA, the CDR3 is TGCAGTGCTATTCCAGGGATGTACACCTTC. Its protein product is CSAIPGMYTF.

The chain recombines TRBV7-9 with TRBJ1-5; D ambiguous. V lost 1 base and J 11 bases, leaving 9 bases between the germline ends. The CDR3 extends over 12 amino acids. In germline, CDR1 is SEHNR, CDR2 FQNEAQ (reference sequence). CDR3: CASSLVTGSQHF. The CDR3 DNA reads as TGTGCCAGCAGCTTAGTGACGGGGTCCCAGCATTTT.

This clone was seen just once. The chain has TRBV6-1 and TRBJ1-5, with D maybe TRBD1 (5 bases). This CDR3 is 16 amino acids long. Germline values: CDR1 MNHNS, CDR2 SASEGT. Trimming stripped 3 bases from V and 1 base from J, with 13 bases between. The CDR3 coding sequence is TGTGCCAGCAGTGACATTGACAGACTCAGCAATCAGCCCCAGCATTTT. This sequence encodes CASSDIDRLSNQPQHF.

The gene calls are TRBV4-2 and TRBJ1-1, with D perhaps TRBD1 (6 bases). V was cut by 0 bases and J by 1 base, with 12 bases left in between. Germline CDR1 is LGHNA and CDR2 is YNFKEQ. The CDR3 covers 16 residues. CDR3 coding DNA: TGTGCCAGCAGCCAAGATCCGGGAGGGGGGAACACTGAAGCTTTCTTT. It yields the protein CASSQDPGGGNTEAFF.

V and J are TRBV5-1 and TRBJ2-5; D might be TRBD1 (5 bases). The CDR3 has 17 amino acids. Trimming removed 0 bases at V and 1 base at J, with 16 bases between. Germline V gene sequence: CDR1 SGHRS, CDR2 YFSETQ. The CDR3 loop reads CASSLGLQGAIQETQYF. In DNA, the CDR3 is TGCGCCAGCAGCTTGGGCTTGCAAGGGGCGATCCAAGAGACCCAGTACTTC.

The rearrangement uses TRBV18 and TRBJ1-1; 7 bases map to TRBD1. V gave up 5 bases and J gave up 10 bases; unmatched junction bases: 16. This CDR3 region has 15 residues. Per germline, CDR1 KGHSH and CDR2 LQKENI. In DNA, the CDR3 is TGTGCCAGCTCATCCCGGGACAGTACTAATGCCGGAGCTTTCTTT. It yields the protein CASSSRDSTNAGAFF.

As DNA, the CDR3 is TGTGCCAGCAGCTTAGGGAGGGGGCTAACTAATGAAAAACTGTTTTTT. Its translation is CASSLGRGLTNEKLFF. The rearrangement links TRBV7-9 to TRBJ1-4, with TRBD1 identical over 7 bases. This CDR3 comprises 16 residues. Germline-derived CDR1 and CDR2 are SEHNR and FQNEAQ (reference sequence). V lost 1 base and J lost 1; bases outside the gene matches: 3.

The rearrangement uses TRBV15 and TRBJ1-4; D is unresolved. This CDR3 region has 15 residues. In germline, CDR1 is LNHNV, CDR2 YYDKDF (reference sequence). Trimming took 0 bases from V and 7 from J, leaving 12 bases between them. The CDR3 here is CATSRDPLLLEKLFF. The CDR3 DNA sequence: TGTGCCACCAGCAGAGATCCCCTCCTTCTTGAAAAACTGTTTTTT.

The chain has TRBV19 and TRBJ1-5, with D perhaps TRBD1 (6 bases). V lost 10 bases, J lost 7 bases, and 20 bases lay in between. Germline loops: CDR1 LNHDA, CDR2 SQIVND (reference sequence). This CDR3 is built from 14 residues. CDR3 sequence reads: CATSWQGIDQPQHF. The DNA for the CDR3 is TGTGCCACCTCATGGCAGGGGATAGACCAGCCCCAGCATTTT.

This clone was recorded only once. The chain combines TRBV3-1 (or the pseudogene TRBV3-2) with TRBJ1-4; a weak D match, TRBD1 (5 bases). The germline V and J ends were trimmed by 4 bases and 4 bases, with 10 bases remaining between them. Germline values: CDR1 LGHDT, CDR2 YNNKEL (reference sequence). The CDR3 is made up of 14 amino acids. The CDR3 here is CASSPDRINEKLFF. In DNA form, the CDR3 reads TGTGCCAGCAGCCCCGACAGAATTAATGAAAAACTGTTTTTT.

This clone appeared a few times. The J gene is TRBJ1-5, the V gene TRBV5-5; D perhaps matches TRBD1 (6 bases). Looked up from germline, CDR1 is SGHKS and CDR2 is YYEKEE (reference sequence). This CDR3 is 15 amino acids long. Trimming shortened V by 1 base and J by 4 bases, and 12 bases separated the two germline ends. CDR3 in amino acids: CASSLQGQQNQPQHF. Written as DNA, the CDR3 is TGTGCCAGCAGCTTGCAAGGACAGCAGAATCAGCCCCAGCATTTT. Looking up the rest from reference TRBV5-5 and TRBJ1-5 gives the full variable domain: DAGVTQSPTHLIKTRGQQVTLRCSPISGHKSVSWYQQVLGQGPQFIFQYYEKEERGRGNFPDRFSARQFPNYSSELNVNALLLGDSALYLCASSLQGQQNQPQHFGDGTRLSIL.

The chain has TRBV7-7 and TRBJ2-5, with D possibly being TRBD1 (6 bases). The CDR3 runs 15 residues. V gave up 0 bases and J gave up 1 base, with 9 bases separating them. From germline, CDR1 is SSHAT and CDR2 FNYEAQ (reference sequence). The CDR3 loop reads CASSLAWTAQETQYF. In nucleotides, the CDR3 is TGTGCCAGCAGCTTAGCATGGACAGCCCAAGAGACCCAGTACTTC.

The chain carries TRBV28 and TRBJ1-1, with 8 bases lining up with TRBD1. The CDR3 has 13 residues. V was clipped by 6 bases and J by 4 bases; unmatched bases: 4. Germline V gene data show CDR1 as MDHEN and CDR2 as SYDVKM. This CDR3 is CASSRGRGTEAFF. The CDR3, as DNA: TGTGCCAGCAGCAGGGGGCGAGGCACTGAAGCTTTCTTT. The full variable domain, rest sourced from reference TRBV28 and TRBJ1-1, is DVKVTQSSRYLVKRTGEKVFLECVQDMDHENMFWYRQDPGLGLRLIYFSYDVKMKEKGDIPEGYSVSREKKERFSLILESASTNQTSMYLCASSRGRGTEAFFGQGTRLTVV.

CDR3 in amino acids: CATNSLGCVRLAGGYEQYF. CDR3 sequence (DNA): TGTGCCACCAATTCCTTAGGTTGTGTCCGACTAGCGGGAGGCTACGAGCAGTACTTC. V and J are TRBV24-1 and TRBJ2-7, with 13 positions matching TRBD2. CDR1 and CDR2 (germline): KGHDR, SFDVKD. The CDR3 runs to 19 residues. V lost 8 bases to trimming and J lost 3 bases; unmatched junction nucleotides: 18.

The chain uses TRBV13 and TRBJ1-2, with 9 bases that match TRBD1. Losses at the gene ends were 3 bases for V and 7 bases for J; bases not matched to a gene: 3. CDR1 is PRHDT, CDR2 FYEKMQ, per germline (reference sequence). CDR3 length equals 13 residues. This chain's CDR3 is CASSLDRGGGYTF. The DNA of the CDR3 is TGTGCCAGCAGCTTGGACAGGGGAGGTGGCTACACCTTC.

The CDR3 DNA follows: TGTGCCAGCAGCTTACGCGGCAGGGGCTATAATTCACCCCTCCACTTT. Translation gives CASSLRGRGYNSPLHF. The chain employs TRBV11-2 and TRBJ1-6, with D maybe TRBD1 (6 bases). V lost 2 bases to trimming and J lost 3 bases, with 11 bases between them. Germline V gene lookup returns CDR1 SGHAT and CDR2 FQNNGV. The CDR3 has 16 residues.

The chain couples TRBV28 to TRBJ1-4; TRBD1 agrees at 7 bases. Losses at the gene ends were 6 bases for V and 7 bases for J; bases not matched to a gene: 8. This CDR3 region has 14 residues. From germline, CDR1 is MDHEN and CDR2 SYDVKM. CDR3 residues: CASRFPGTAEKLFF. CDR3 sequence (DNA): TGTGCCAGCAGATTCCCAGGGACAGCTGAAAAACTGTTTTTT.

V gene TRBV7-9 combines with J gene TRBJ1-1, with a possible D match to TRBD1 (5 bases). With 5 bases removed from V and 0 bases from J, the gap between germline ends came to 13 bases. The CDR3 consists of 15 residues. Germline assignment: CDR1 SEHNR and CDR2 FQNEAQ (reference sequence). The CDR3 nucleotides read TGTGCCAGCAGCGGGGCCGGGACTCTGAACACTGAAGCTTTCTTT. Translating gives CASSGAGTLNTEAFF.

The chain recombines TRBV2 with TRBJ2-3; 8 nucleotides match TRBD1. The germline V gene has CDR1 SNHLY and CDR2 FYNNEI. CDR3 length: 15 amino acids. With 3 bases clipped from V and 4 bases from J, the junction kept 6 bases outside the gene matches. CDR3 DNA: TGTGCCAGCAGTGATCCAGGGGGCATCTCAGATACGCAGTATTTT. Its translation: CASSDPGGISDTQYF.

The rearrangement uses TRBV25-1 and TRBJ2-2; a possible D gene is TRBD1 (5 bases). Trimming shortened V by 3 bases and J by 4 bases, and 15 bases separated the two germline ends. The CDR3 contains 16 residues. Germline loops: CDR1 MGHDK, CDR2 SYGVNS. The CDR3: CASSDFRQGPTGELFF. The CDR3 DNA is TGTGCCAGCAGTGATTTTCGGCAGGGTCCCACCGGGGAGCTGTTTTTT. Full variable domain (outside the CDR3, taken from reference TRBV25-1 and TRBJ2-2): EADIYQTPRYLVIGTGKKITLECSQTMGHDKMYWYQQDPGMELHLIHYSYGVNSTEKGDLSSESTVSRIRTEHFPLTLESARPSHTSQYLCASSDFRQGPTGELFFGEGSRLTVL.